The 5 T cell receptor beta chains listed next were all sequenced from one sample in a study of cytomegalovirus exposure and HLA in healthy donors. Only in-frame clones appear in the TCRdb table, and some are missing; sequencing was by immunoSEQ multiplex PCR. The table has about 220,000 clones, under 95% seen once. Source material: PBMCs. These receptors came from a young woman in good health and CMV-seronegative.

The chain carries TRBV4-1 and TRBJ2-1, with TRBD2 identical over 13 bases. Germline V gene lookup returns CDR1 MGHRA and CDR2 YSYEKL. The CDR3 contains 18 residues. The J segment lost 3 bases and the V segment lost 4 bases, leaving 9 bases of the junction unmatched. CDR3 loop: CASSPRGTSGIGYNEQFF. The CDR3 region has the DNA TGCGCCAGCAGCCCCCGGGGGACTAGCGGGATCGGCTACAATGAGCAGTTCTTC.

This clone appeared a single time. The V call is TRBV5-6, the J call TRBJ1-2, with D possibly being TRBD1 (5 bases). The CDR3 sequence is 14 residues long. V gave up 1 base and J gave up 3 bases, with 10 bases separating them. Germline CDR1 and CDR2: SGHDT and YYEEEE. The CDR3 DNA sequence: TGTGCCAGCAGCTTGATGGAGGGGCACTATGGCTACACCTTC. As protein: CASSLMEGHYGYTF.

This clone was seen once. The chain recombines TRBV6-5 with TRBJ2-1; 7 positions match TRBD2. The CDR3 runs 15 residues. The ends lost 6 bases at V and 4 bases at J; junction bases unmatched: 9. Per germline, CDR1 MNHEY and CDR2 SVGAGI. The CDR3 region is CASRADLAAYNEQFF. In DNA form, the CDR3 reads TGTGCCAGCAGAGCGGACCTAGCGGCATACAATGAGCAGTTCTTC.

The rearrangement joins TRBV30 to TRBJ1-4, with TRBD1 identical over 7 bases. From germline, CDR1 is GTSNPN and CDR2 SVGIG (reference sequence). CDR3 length: 15 amino acids. After removal of 0 bases from V and 5 bases from J, the junction contained 6 bases not matched to a gene. The CDR3 DNA sequence: TGTGCCTGGAGTGTACCCGGGACAGAAAATGAAAAACTGTTTTTT. It yields the protein CAWSVPGTENEKLFF.

This chain joins TRBV18 and TRBJ2-7, with 9 bases fitting TRBD2. The CDR3 contains 16 residues. J gave up 2 bases and V 2 bases, and 7 bases lay outside the gene matches. CDR1 and CDR2 from the germline V gene are KGHSH and LQKENI. This chain's CDR3 is CASSPIAGGPPYEQYF. Written as DNA, the CDR3 is TGTGCCAGCTCACCAATCGCGGGAGGGCCTCCCTACGAGCAGTACTTC.